This T cell receptor (beta chain) was identified during a study of shared clonotypes between healthy human individuals. Study at large: CD8 memory received one plate per donor, CD8 naive two, CD4 memory three and CD4 naive three.

A note on this clone: No antigen is known for it.

Negatively enriched CD4+ T cells were divided by CD45RA into naive and memory. Here immunoSEQ multiplex PCR was the method, and the copy in TCRdb shows in-frame clones only, minus some. The repertoire holds roughly 2 million clones, with around 95% as singletons. Germline lookup yields CDR1 LNHDA and CDR2 SQIVND (reference sequence). CDR3 length: 16 residues. Trimming removed 1 base from V and 6 bases from J, with 13 bases in between. Points from the study as a whole: Blood was the sole source, and tissue repertoires probably differ.

This chain uses TRBV19 with TRBJ1-6; the D is unclear. The sequenced sample consisted of naive CD4+ T cells sorted from blood. The subset denotes: CD45RA+ positively selected. The sequence derives from a man younger than 35 in good health. The CDR3 here is CASSIGSEIRNSPLHF. The DNA for the CDR3 is TGTGCCAGTAGTATAGGTTCAGAGATCCGTAATTCACCCCTCCACTTT. The variable domain in full, with the rest retrieved from reference TRBV19 and TRBJ1-6, is DGGITQSPKYLFRKEGQNVTLSCEQNLNHDAMYWYRQDPGQGLRLIYYSQIVNDFQKGDIAEGYSVSREKKESFPLTVTSAQKNPTAFYLCASSIGSEIRNSPLHFGNGTRLTVT.